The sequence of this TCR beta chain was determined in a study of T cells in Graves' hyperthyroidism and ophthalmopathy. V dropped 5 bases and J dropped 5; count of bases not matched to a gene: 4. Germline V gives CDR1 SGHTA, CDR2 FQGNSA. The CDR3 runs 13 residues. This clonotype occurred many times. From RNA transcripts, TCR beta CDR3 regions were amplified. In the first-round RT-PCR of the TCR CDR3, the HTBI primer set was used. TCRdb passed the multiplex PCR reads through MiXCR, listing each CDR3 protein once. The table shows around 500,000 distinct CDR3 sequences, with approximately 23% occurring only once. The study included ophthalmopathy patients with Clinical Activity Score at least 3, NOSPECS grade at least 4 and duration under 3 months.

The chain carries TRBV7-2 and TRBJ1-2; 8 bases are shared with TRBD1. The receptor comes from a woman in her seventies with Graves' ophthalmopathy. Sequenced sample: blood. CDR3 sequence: CASSPDREYGYTF. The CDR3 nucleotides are TGTGCCAGCAGCCCGGACAGGGAATATGGCTACACCTTC.